Listed below are T cell receptor beta chains from one sample, sequenced in a study of T cell changes during pregnancy in multiple sclerosis. Data came from immunoSEQ multiplex PCR; TCRdb stores just in-frame clones and leaves some out. The table includes tens of thousands of clones, approximately 92% detected once. This specimen consisted of peripheral blood, obtained in the third trimester of pregnancy. The receptors here all came from a female donor in good health, enrolled as a control in a pregnancy study. The CDR3 runs from the conserved cysteine through the conserved F or W. The D gene is left open where the match is weak. The size field is filled for only some rows; it gives once, few, many or a size class.

TRBV28	.	.	TRBJ1-6	CASSRKAPLHF	TGTGCCAGCAGCAGGAAGGCACCCCTCCACTTT
TRBV28	TRBD2	.	TRBJ2-1	CASSLSAGGRNEQFF	TGTGCCAGCAGTTTATCGGCGGGAGGTAGGAATGAGCAGTTCTTC
TRBV6-4	TRBD2	medium-sized	TRBJ2-3	CASSDSAGGSTDTQYF	TGTGCCAGCAGTGACTCGGCGGGGGGGAGCACAGATACGCAGTATTTT
TRBV29-1	TRBD1	few	TRBJ1-4	CSAIRQGGEKLFF	TGCAGCGCCATAAGACAGGGCGGTGAAAAACTGTTTTTT
TRBV4-2	TRBD1	.	TRBJ1-2	CASSQEVDRLYGYTF	TGTGCCAGCAGCCAAGAAGTGGACAGGCTCTATGGCTACACCTTC
TRBV28	TRBD1	once	TRBJ1-2	CASSPYHRGINYGYTF	TGTGCCAGCAGTCCCTACCACAGGGGGATTAACTATGGCTACACCTTC
TRBV28	TRBD2	once	TRBJ2-3	CASSSGGMSTDTQYF	TGTGCCAGCAGTTCGGGAGGGATGAGCACAGATACGCAGTATTTT
TRBV7-3	TRBD2	once	TRBJ2-3	CASSLGRATDTQYF	TGTGCCAGCAGCTTAGGGAGGGCGACAGATACGCAGTATTTT
TRBV28	.	.	TRBJ1-5	CASSFLEVLSNQPQHF	TGTGCCAGCAGTTTTTTGGAGGTTCTGAGCAATCAGCCCCAGCATTTT
TRBV10-3	TRBD2	.	TRBJ2-5	CAISPTSGQETQYF	TGTGCCATCAGCCCCACTAGCGGACAAGAGACCCAGTACTTC
TRBV28	.	.	TRBJ2-1	CASSLPLGAHNEQFF	TGTGCCAGCAGTTTACCTCTAGGGGCCCACAATGAGCAGTTCTTC
TRBV28	TRBD2	.	TRBJ2-1	CASSIAGNEQFF	TGTGCCAGCAGTATAGCGGGCAATGAGCAGTTCTTC
TRBV10-3	.	.	TRBJ1-4	CAISDHGSEKLFF	TGTGCCATCAGTGACCATGGCTCTGAAAAACTGTTTTTT
TRBV6-5	.	.	TRBJ2-1	CASSYSSRGNEQFF	TGTGCCAGCAGTTACTCCTCTCGGGGGAATGAGCAGTTCTTC
TRBV4-1	.	.	TRBJ2-2	CASSQAQYWELADPNTGELFF	TGCGCCAGCAGCCAAGCCCAATATTGGGAATTAGCGGATCCGAACACCGGGGAGCTGTTTTTT
TRBV27	.	.	TRBJ1-2	CASSLSFRDYGYTF	TGTGCCAGCAGTTTATCGTTCCGGGACTATGGCTACACCTTC
TRBV5-4	.	.	TRBJ2-3	CASSLPSGPSTDTQYF	TGTGCCAGCAGCTTGCCATCCGGTCCAAGCACAGATACGCAGTATTTT
TRBV15	TRBD2	few	TRBJ2-2	CATSRETLDGLAGNTGELFF	TGTGCCACCAGCAGAGAAACGCTCGATGGACTAGCGGGAAACACCGGGGAGCTGTTTTTT
TRBV27	.	.	TRBJ2-7	CASSSLGGSIYEQYF	TGTGCCAGCAGTTCCCTTGGGGGGTCCATCTACGAGCAGTACTTC
TRBV28	TRBD1	.	TRBJ2-7	CASSLPGTGGYEQYF	TGTGCCAGCAGTTTACCCGGGACAGGGGGCTACGAGCAGTACTTC
TRBV7-9	TRBD1	.	TRBJ1-2	CASSLGDRVRSYGYTF	TGTGCCAGCAGCTTGGGGGACAGGGTTCGTTCCTATGGCTACACCTTC
TRBV19	TRBD1	.	TRBJ2-7	CASSTPNGQAYEQYF	TGTGCCAGTAGTACGCCAAATGGACAGGCCTACGAGCAGTACTTC
TRBV7-2	TRBD2	.	TRBJ2-7	CASSLSSGDSSYEQYF	TGTGCCAGCAGCTTAAGTAGCGGGGATAGCTCCTACGAGCAGTACTTC
TRBV6-5	TRBD2	.	TRBJ2-2	CASSYSFAGDTGELFF	TGTGCCAGCAGTTACTCCTTTGCGGGAGACACCGGGGAGCTGTTTTTT
TRBV11-1	.	.	TRBJ2-5	CASSLRQAQETQYF	TGTGCCAGCAGTTTAAGACAGGCCCAAGAGACCCAGTACTTC
TRBV5-6	TRBD1	.	TRBJ1-2	CASTLFTGGGSGYTF	TGTGCCAGCACCCTCTTTACAGGGGGCGGTAGTGGCTACACCTTC
TRBV6-1	.	.	TRBJ1-1	CASSEAIGWGGTEAFF	TGTGCCAGCAGTGAAGCGATTGGGTGGGGAGGCACTGAAGCTTTCTTT
TRBV19	TRBD2	.	TRBJ2-2	CASSTPRLAGGPEGTTGELFF	TGTGCCAGTAGTACCCCACGCTTAGCGGGAGGGCCAGAAGGGACCACCGGGGAGCTGTTTTTT
TRBV7-9	TRBD2	.	TRBJ2-1	CASSLEGLAGPEQFF	TGTGCCAGCAGCTTAGAGGGACTAGCGGGACCTGAGCAGTTCTTC
TRBV12-5	TRBD2	once	TRBJ2-2	CASGPGGTNTGELFF	TGTGCTAGTGGTCCGGGGGGAACGAACACCGGGGAGCTGTTTTTT
TRBV7-2	TRBD2	.	TRBJ2-1	CASSRLAPQNSYNEQFF	TGTGCCAGCAGCCGACTAGCGCCTCAGAACTCCTACAATGAGCAGTTCTTC
TRBV19	.	.	TRBJ1-2	CASSISQGRGYTF	TGTGCCAGTAGTATATCACAGGGAAGGGGCTACACCTTC
TRBV4-1	TRBD2	.	TRBJ2-1	CASSQASGRSNEQFF	TGCGCCAGCAGCCAAGCTAGCGGGAGGTCCAATGAGCAGTTCTTC
TRBV27	.	once	TRBJ1-1	CATAPSGWIMNTEAFF	TGTGCCACCGCCCCATCGGGGTGGATCATGAACACTGAAGCTTTCTTT
TRBV6-7	TRBD2	.	TRBJ2-1	CASSQGGLAGVRAYNEQFF	TGTGCCAGCAGTCAAGGGGGACTAGCGGGAGTACGTGCCTACAATGAGCAGTTCTTC
TRBV27	TRBD2	.	TRBJ2-7	CASSALAGAGVEQYF	TGTGCCAGCAGTGCTCTAGCGGGGGCCGGAGTCGAGCAGTACTTC